This TCR beta chain was obtained from a study of regulatory T cells in long-lasting Graves disease. This clonotype was recorded at least ten times. Its antigen is unknown. Documented time point: newly diagnosed GD, antithyroid drugs for less than 3 months. PBMC-derived RNA was used for the TCR library. Trimming cost V 6 bases and J 0 bases; bases outside gene matches: 4. This CDR3 region has 16 residues. Germline CDR1 SGHAT, CDR2 FQNNGV. Study-level points and caveats: New patients shared roughly 980 public clonotypes, fewer than the 2,500 to 3,000 shared by persistent patients.

Assembly of TCR beta libraries relied on iRepertoire HTBI primers together with Arm-PCR of CDR3 regions. From the multiplex PCR reads, TCRdb called clonotypes with MiXCR, one entry per CDR3 protein. The table lists 420,000 or so distinct CDR3 sequences, over 15% of them singletons. This same sample was also part of a study on T cells in Graves' hyperthyroidism and ophthalmopathy. This second study says: TCR CDR3 regions were first amplified by RT-PCR with HTBI primers.

Sequencing was performed on peripheral blood mononuclear cells (PBMCs), taken at new diagnosis, from a patient treated with antithyroid drugs. The V and J genes are TRBV11-2 and TRBJ2-7, with TRBD2 identical over 14 bases. This sequence was found in a woman aged 18-30 years with Graves disease. Here the CDR3 reads CASSGLAGGISYEQYF. CDR3 nucleotide sequence: TGTGCCAGCAGTGGACTAGCGGGAGGAATCTCCTACGAGCAGTACTTC.